A single T cell receptor (beta chain) is shown here with its context. This sample stems from a study of blood T cell repertoires in COVID-19. Background on the study: Acute and convalescent COVID-19 specimens originated in the United States, Italy and Spain. PBMCs, B-cell-depleted T cells, or T cells provided the cDNA or gDNA that made up the material.

The junction had 5 bases not matched to a gene; V was cut back by 6 bases and J by 0 bases. Germline V gene lookup returns CDR1 SGHTA and CDR2 FQGTGA. CDR3 length equals 15 residues. As originally analysed: Cell counts per sample came from amplifying reference gene primers. The assay was immunoSEQ multiplex PCR, and TCRdb's table has in-frame clones only and misses some. For V, J and clone size, that table is used; D and trimming come from the DNA. The sample records roughly 250,000 clones, 88% being singletons. This receptor was obtained from a man aged 60 to 69 who had recovered from COVID-19. The genes are TRBV7-3 and TRBJ2-3; TRBD2 matches 8 bases. The sample comprised peripheral blood. CDR3 protein: CASRRLATSTDTQYF. CDR3 in DNA: TGTGCCAGCAGACGACTAGCGACTAGCACAGATACGCAGTATTTT.